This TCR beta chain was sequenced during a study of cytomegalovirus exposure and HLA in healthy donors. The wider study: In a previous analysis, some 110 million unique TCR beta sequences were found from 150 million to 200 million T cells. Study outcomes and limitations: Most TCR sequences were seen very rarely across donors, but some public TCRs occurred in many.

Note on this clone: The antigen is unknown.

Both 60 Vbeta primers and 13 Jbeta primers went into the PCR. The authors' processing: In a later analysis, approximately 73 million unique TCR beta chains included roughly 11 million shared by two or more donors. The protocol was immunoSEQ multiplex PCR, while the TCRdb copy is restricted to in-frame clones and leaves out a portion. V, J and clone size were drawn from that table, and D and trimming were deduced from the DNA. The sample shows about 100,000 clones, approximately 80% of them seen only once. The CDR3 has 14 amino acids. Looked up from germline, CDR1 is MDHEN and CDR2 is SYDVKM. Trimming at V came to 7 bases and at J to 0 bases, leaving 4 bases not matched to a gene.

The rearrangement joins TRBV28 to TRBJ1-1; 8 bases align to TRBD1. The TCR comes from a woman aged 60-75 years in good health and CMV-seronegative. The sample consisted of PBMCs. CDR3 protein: CASTGQGMNTEAFF. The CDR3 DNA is TGTGCCAGCACCGGACAGGGCATGAACACTGAAGCTTTCTTT.